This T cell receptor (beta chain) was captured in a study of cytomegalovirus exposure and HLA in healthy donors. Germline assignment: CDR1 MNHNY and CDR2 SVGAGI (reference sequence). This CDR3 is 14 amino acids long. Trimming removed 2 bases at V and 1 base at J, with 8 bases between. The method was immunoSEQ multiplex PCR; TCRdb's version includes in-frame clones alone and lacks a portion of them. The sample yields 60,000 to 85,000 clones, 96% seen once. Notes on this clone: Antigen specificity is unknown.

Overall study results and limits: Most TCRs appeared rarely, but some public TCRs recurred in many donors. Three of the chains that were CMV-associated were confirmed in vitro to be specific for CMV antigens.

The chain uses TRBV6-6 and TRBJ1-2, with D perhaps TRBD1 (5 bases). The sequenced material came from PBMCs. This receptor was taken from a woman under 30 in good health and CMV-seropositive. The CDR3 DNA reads TGTGCCAGCAGTTACGTAGACAGTAACTATGGCTACACCTTC. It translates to CASSYVDSNYGYTF.